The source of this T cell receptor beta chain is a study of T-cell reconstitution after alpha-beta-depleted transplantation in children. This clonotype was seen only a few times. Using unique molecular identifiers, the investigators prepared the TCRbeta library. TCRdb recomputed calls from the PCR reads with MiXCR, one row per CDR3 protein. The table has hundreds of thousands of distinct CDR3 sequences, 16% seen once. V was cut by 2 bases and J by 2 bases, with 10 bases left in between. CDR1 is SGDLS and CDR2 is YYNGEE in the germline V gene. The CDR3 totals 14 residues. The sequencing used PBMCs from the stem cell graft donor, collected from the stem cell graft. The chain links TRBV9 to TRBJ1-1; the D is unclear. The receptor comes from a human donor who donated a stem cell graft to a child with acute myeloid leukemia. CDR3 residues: CASSVSVGNTEAFF. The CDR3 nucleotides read TGTGCCAGCAGCGTTAGTGTGGGTAACACTGAAGCTTTCTTT.